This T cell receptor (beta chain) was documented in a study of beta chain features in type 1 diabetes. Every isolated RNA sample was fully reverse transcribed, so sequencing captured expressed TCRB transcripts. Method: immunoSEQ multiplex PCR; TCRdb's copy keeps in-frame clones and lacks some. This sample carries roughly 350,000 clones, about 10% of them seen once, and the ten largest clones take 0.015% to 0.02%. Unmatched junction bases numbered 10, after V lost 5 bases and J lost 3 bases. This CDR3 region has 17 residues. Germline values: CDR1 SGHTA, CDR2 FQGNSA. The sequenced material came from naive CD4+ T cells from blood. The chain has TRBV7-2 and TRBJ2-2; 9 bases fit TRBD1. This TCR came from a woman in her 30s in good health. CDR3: CASSLRRDRVYTGELFF. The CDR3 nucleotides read TGTGCCAGCAGCCTACGCCGGGACAGGGTTTACACCGGGGAGCTGTTTTTT.